This TCR beta chain derives from a study of patients and donors after allogeneic stem cell transplantation. The CDR3 length is 17 residues. Trimming removed 0 bases at V and 0 bases at J, with 9 bases between. TCRdb re-derived calls from the RT-PCR reads in MiXCR, one entry per CDR3 protein. The table has 900,000 to 1,000,000 distinct CDR3 sequences, about a sixth seen once. The chain combines TRBV12-3 or TRBV12-4 with TRBJ1-6; D call uncertain. Sequencing was carried out using blood, either unsorted or a sorted T cell fraction (not recorded which). The sequence was obtained from a human donor who was either an allogeneic HSCT recipient or a stem cell or donor lymphocyte infusion donor (not recorded which). It is not recorded whose cells these are; they may come from a transplant donor. CDR3 amino acids: CASSLAGGSSYNSPLHF. The DNA for the CDR3 is TGTGCCAGCAGTTTAGCGGGAGGCAGCTCCTATAATTCACCCCTCCACTTT.